The T cell receptor beta chain under discussion was sequenced for a study of CD8+ T cells in alopecia areata. From germline, CDR1 is SGDLS and CDR2 YYNGEE. V was trimmed by 4 bases and J by 3 bases, leaving 19 bases between them. The length of the CDR3 is 17 residues. RNA was extracted and reverse transcribed into cDNA as the sequencing template. This table comes from immunoSEQ multiplex PCR, and its TCRdb copy is limited to in-frame clones, with some not included. The sample comprises under 95,000 clones, over 70% of which are singletons, and approximately 15% rests with the top ten. Study conclusions and caveats: Greater clonality was observed in lesional scalp samples, especially alopecia totalis/universalis, versus normal scalp.

Regarding this clone: What it binds is not known.

Treatment: oral pan-JAK inhibitor, 5-10 mg twice daily. The gene calls are TRBV9 and TRBJ2-2; possibly TRBD1 or TRBD2 for D (5 bases each). Here the sequenced sample was CD8+ T cells sorted from blood, taken at approximately week 42, from a patient treated with tofacitinib. The clonotype originates from a human donor with alopecia areata. CDR3 sequence: CASSNPSRAEDTGELFF. In DNA form, the CDR3 reads TGTGCCAGCAGCAACCCATCCAGGGCGGAGGACACCGGGGAGCTGTTTTTT.